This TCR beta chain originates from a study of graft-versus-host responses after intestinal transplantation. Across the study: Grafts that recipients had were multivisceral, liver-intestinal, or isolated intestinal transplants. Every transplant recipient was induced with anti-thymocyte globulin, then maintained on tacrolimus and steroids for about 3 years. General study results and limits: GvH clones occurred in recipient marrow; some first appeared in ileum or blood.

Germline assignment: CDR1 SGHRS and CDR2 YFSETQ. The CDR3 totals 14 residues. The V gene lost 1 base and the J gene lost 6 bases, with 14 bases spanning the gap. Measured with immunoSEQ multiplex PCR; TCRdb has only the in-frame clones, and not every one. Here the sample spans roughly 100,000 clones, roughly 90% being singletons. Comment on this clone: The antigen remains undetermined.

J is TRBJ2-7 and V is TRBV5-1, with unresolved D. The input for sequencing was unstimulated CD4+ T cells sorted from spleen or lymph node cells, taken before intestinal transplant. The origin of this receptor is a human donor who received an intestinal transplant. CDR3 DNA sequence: TGCGCCAGCAGCTTGCCACACCTCATGGGCGAGCAGTACTTC. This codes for CASSLPHLMGEQYF.